The rows below give T cell receptor beta chains drawn from one sample of a study of CD8 T cells in Susac syndrome. TCRdb re-analysed the immunoSEQ multiplex PCR reads in MiXCR, keeping a single row per CDR3 protein. The table shows some 170,000 distinct CDR3 sequences, with about 95% occurring only once. The sample comprised CD4+ T cells from PBMCs. These receptors came from a human donor in good health. The CDR3 runs from the conserved cysteine through the conserved F or W. The D gene is left open where the match is weak. Clone size is not always given. Where it is, it says once, few, many or a class for expanded clones.

TRBJ2-5	TRBV20-1	NA	TRBD2	CSAPSYGTSVGETQYF	TGCAGTGCTCCATCATATGGGACTAGCGTGGGGGAGACCCAGTACTTC
TRBJ2-1	TRBV20-1	NA	NA	CSAADAGLYSYNEQFF	TGCAGTGCTGCCGACGCGGGACTCTACTCCTACAATGAGCAGTTCTTC
TRBJ2-7	TRBV7-2	NA	NA	CASSLRQLYEQYF	TGTGCCAGCAGCTTAAGACAGCTCTACGAGCAGTACTTC
TRBJ2-3	TRBV15	NA	TRBD2	CATSLGLADGTDTQYF	TGTGCCACCAGCCTTGGACTAGCTGATGGCACAGATACGCAGTATTTT
TRBJ2-7	TRBV30	NA	NA	CAWNFRDTRSSYEQYF	TGTGCCTGGAATTTCCGGGACACAAGATCCTCCTACGAGCAGTACTTC
TRBJ2-7	TRBV30	NA	NA	CAQGRGGSSYEQYF	TGTGCCCAGGGGAGGGGCGGGAGCTCCTACGAGCAGTACTTC
TRBJ2-7	TRBV14	NA	NA	CASSLYATYEQYF	TGTGCCAGCAGCCTCTATGCGACGTACGAGCAGTACTTC
TRBJ1-3	TRBV2	NA	NA	CASKRDSGNTIYF	TGTGCCAGCAAGAGGGACTCTGGAAACACCATATATTTT
TRBJ2-7	TRBV20-1	NA	NA	CSAPGDHEQYF	TGCAGTGCCCCAGGGGACCACGAGCAGTACTTC
TRBJ2-5	TRBV5-4	NA	NA	CASSTGRIQETQYF	TGTGCCAGCAGTACCGGACGGATCCAAGAGACCCAGTACTTC
TRBJ2-3	TRBV3-1	NA	TRBD2	CASSPSTSGVTSSTDTQYF	TGTGCCAGCAGCCCCTCGACTAGCGGAGTAACAAGTTCTACAGATACGCAGTATTTT
TRBJ2-7	TRBV4-3	NA	NA	CASSQLGEQYF	TGCGCCAGCAGCCAATTAGGCGAGCAGTACTTC
TRBJ2-1	TRBV5-1	once	NA	CASSFEGRSSYNEQFF	TGCGCCAGCAGCTTTGAGGGACGCAGCTCCTACAATGAGCAGTTCTTC
TRBJ2-5	TRBV3-1	NA	TRBD2	CASSQVDGRGETQYF	TGTGCCAGCAGCCAAGTAGATGGGCGGGGGGAGACCCAGTACTTC
TRBJ1-2	TRBV11-2	NA	NA	CASSQNREGQGGYTF	TGTGCCAGCAGCCAAAACAGGGAGGGTCAAGGTGGCTACACCTTC
TRBJ1-5	TRBV29-1	NA	NA	CSVGQNQPQHF	TGCAGCGTTGGACAGAATCAGCCCCAGCATTTT
TRBJ2-1	TRBV19	NA	NA	CASSMPSVTYNEQFF	TGTGCCAGTAGTATGCCTAGCGTAACCTACAATGAGCAGTTCTTC
TRBJ2-1	TRBV28	NA	NA	CASSLGFNEQFF	TGTGCCAGCAGTTTAGGTTTTAATGAGCAGTTCTTC
TRBJ1-1	TRBV29-1	NA	NA	CSGTSGTNTEAFF	TGCAGCGGGACCTCAGGGACGAACACTGAAGCTTTCTTT
TRBJ1-5	TRBV29-1	NA	NA	CSVKENNQPQHF	TGCAGCGTTAAGGAAAATAATCAGCCCCAGCATTTT
TRBJ1-2	TRBV6-2/TRBV6-3	NA	NA	CASRPSSLNYGYTF	TGTGCCAGCCGGCCCAGCAGTCTTAACTATGGCTACACCTTC
TRBJ2-7	TRBV15	once	NA	CATSVTGRYEQYF	TGTGCCACCAGCGTTACGGGCCGCTACGAGCAGTACTTC